Ten or more counts support the clone carrying this TCR beta chain. The data were taken from a study of cytomegalovirus exposure and HLA in healthy donors. About the study: Out of about 170 million T cells, an earlier analysis found about 120 million unique TCR beta sequences in total.

Per germline, CDR1 SGDLS and CDR2 YYNGEE. Unmatched junction bases numbered 5, after V lost 4 bases and J lost 4 bases. CDR3 size: 15 residues. A multiplex PCR was run with 60 Vbeta primers and 13 Jbeta primers. Clones were sequenced by immunoSEQ multiplex PCR, and TCRdb holds only the in-frame ones, with some missing. The sample shows about 69,000 clones, approximately 68% of them seen only once. The sample comprised PBMCs. The sequence was obtained from a woman aged 30 to 39 in good health and CMV-seronegative. J is TRBJ1-1 and V is TRBV9, with 12 bases identical to TRBD1. Here the CDR3 reads CASSTEGQGATEAFF. CDR3 sequence (DNA): TGTGCCAGCAGCACAGAGGGACAGGGGGCCACTGAAGCTTTCTTT.